Shown below are 13 T cell receptor beta chains from a single sample sequenced in a study of blood T cell repertoires in COVID-19. The protocol was immunoSEQ multiplex PCR, while the TCRdb copy is restricted to in-frame clones and leaves out a portion. The sample has roughly 72,000 clones, about four fifths seen once. Sequences were obtained from peripheral blood. The receptors shown here come from a woman over 75 with acute or convalescent COVID-19.

This clone was detected only once. The CDR3 DNA is TGTGCCACCCAGAGGGGGTACAATCAGCCCCAGCATTTT. The encoded protein is CATQRGYNQPQHF. This chain joins TRBV15 and TRBJ1-5; TRBD1 might be the D (6 bases). CDR1 is LNHNV and CDR2 is YYDKDF in the germline V gene (reference sequence). V was shortened by 8 bases and J by 3 bases, with 11 bases between the two germline ends. There are 13 residues in the CDR3.

The chain joins TRBV15 to TRBJ2-3; no firm D call. The CDR3 loop spans 18 amino acids. Between the trimmed V and J ends, which lost 0 bases and 0 bases, there was a span of 16 bases. From germline, CDR1 is LNHNV and CDR2 YYDKDF (reference sequence). CDR3: CATSRDSLGGVSTDTQYF. The CDR3 region has the DNA TGTGCCACCAGCAGAGATTCGCTTGGCGGAGTGAGCACAGATACGCAGTATTTT. The complete variable domain, with remaining parts taken from reference TRBV15 and TRBJ2-3, reads DAMVIQNPRYQVTQFGKPVTLSCSQTLNHNVMYWYQQKSSQAPKLLFHYYDKDFNNEADTPDNFQSRRPNTSFCFLDIRSPGLGDTAMYLCATSRDSLGGVSTDTQYFGPGTRLTVL.

V and J are TRBV20-1 and TRBJ1-2; D is unclear. Germline loops: CDR1 DFQATT, CDR2 SNEGSKA (reference sequence). V was shortened by 6 bases and J by 7 bases, with 9 bases between the two germline ends. This CDR3 region has 10 residues. The CDR3 loop is CSAPRGGYTF. In DNA form, the CDR3 reads TGCAGTGCCCCCCGGGGTGGCTACACCTTC.

The chain joins TRBV7-8 to TRBJ2-4; maybe TRBD2 (5 bases). Between the trimmed V and J ends, which lost 1 base and 12 bases, there was a span of 13 bases. There are 13 residues in the CDR3. From germline, CDR1 is SGHVS and CDR2 FQNEAQ. The CDR3 spells CASSLGGGPTQYF. DNA of the CDR3: TGTGCCAGCAGCTTAGGTGGAGGTCCAACTCAGTACTTC.

The chain couples TRBV5-1 to TRBJ2-4, with no clear D. Germline values: CDR1 SGHRS, CDR2 YFSETQ. V dropped 1 base and J dropped 10 bases, with 6 bases sitting between them. The CDR3 consists of 11 residues. CDR3 amino acids: CASSLNGIQYF. As DNA, the CDR3 is TGCGCCAGCAGCTTGAACGGGATTCAGTACTTC.

V gene TRBV24-1 combines with J gene TRBJ2-1, with D possibly TRBD2 on 5 matching bases. The germline V gene encodes CDR1 KGHDR and CDR2 SFDVKD. The CDR3 is 12 amino acids. The V end was cut by 7 bases, the J end by 10 bases, with 13 bases between. CDR3 in amino acids: CATSLLESEQFF. As DNA, the CDR3 is TGTGCCACCAGCCTACTAGAAAGCGAGCAGTTCTTC.

This clone was seen more than once but under ten times. This chain links TRBV10-1 with TRBJ1-5; D remains unclear. CDR3 length equals 13 residues. Per germline, CDR1 WNHNN and CDR2 SYGVQD (reference sequence). Trimming removed 6 bases from V and 6 bases from J, with 12 bases in between. The CDR3 nucleotides are TGCGCCAGCAGAGCCGACATGAGTCAGCCCCAGCATTTT. It codes for CASRADMSQPQHF.

V usage is TRBV7-3 and J usage is TRBJ2-5; D gene unclear. The CDR3 extends over 13 amino acids. V lost 5 bases, J lost 5 bases, and 12 bases lay in between. Looked up from germline, CDR1 is SGHTA and CDR2 is FQGTGA. CDR3 sequence: CASSKQSLETQYF. CDR3 coding DNA: TGTGCCAGCAGCAAACAAAGTTTGGAGACCCAGTACTTC.

V is TRBV11-2 and J is TRBJ1-1; D remains unclear. The V end lost 0 bases, the J end lost 5 bases, and 7 bases lay between the germline ends. Germline loops: CDR1 SGHAT, CDR2 FQNNGV. This CDR3 contains 13 residues. The CDR3: CASSLDRGTEAFF. The CDR3 DNA follows: TGTGCCAGCAGCTTAGATCGGGGTACTGAAGCTTTCTTT.

The chain is built from TRBV10-3 and TRBJ2-7, with 7 bases lining up with TRBD1. Germline V gene lookup returns CDR1 ENHRY and CDR2 SYGVKD. This CDR3 contains 12 residues. J gave up 2 bases and V 10 bases, and 5 bases lay outside the gene matches. The CDR3 loop reads CATGTATYEQYF. In DNA, the CDR3 is TGTGCCACGGGGACAGCCACCTACGAGCAGTACTTC.

The chain employs TRBV7-2 and TRBJ2-3, with 8 bases identical to TRBD1. Germline V gene sequence: CDR1 SGHTA, CDR2 FQGNSA. The CDR3 spans 16 residues. Trimming cost V 2 bases and J 3 bases; bases outside gene matches: 7. The CDR3 here is CASSLLGQGWTDTQYF. The CDR3 DNA reads TGTGCCAGCAGCTTATTAGGACAGGGATGGACAGATACGCAGTATTTT.

This rearrangement joins TRBV9 to TRBJ2-5, with 12 nucleotides matching TRBD2. This CDR3 has 16 amino acids. The trim removed 2 bases at V and 5 bases at J, leaving 7 bases unmatched. The germline CDR1 and CDR2 sequences are SGDLS and YYNGEE. The CDR3 is CASSVASGRAGETQYF. The CDR3 DNA reads as TGTGCCAGCAGCGTTGCTAGCGGGAGGGCGGGGGAGACCCAGTACTTC. Based on the CDR3 plus reference TRBV9 and TRBJ2-5, the full variable domain is DSGVTQTPKHLITATGQRVTLRCSPRSGDLSVYWYQQSLDQGLQFLIQYYNGEERAKGNILERFSAQQFPDLHSELNLSSLELGDSALYFCASSVASGRAGETQYFGPGTRLLVL.

The rearrangement uses TRBV29-1 and TRBJ2-7; 9 bases are shared with TRBD1. J lost 5 bases, V lost 5 bases, and 7 bases had no gene match. The CDR3 has 13 amino acids. CDR1 is SQVTM, CDR2 ANQGSEA, per germline. This CDR3 reads CSVRTGVNHEQYF. The CDR3 DNA follows: TGCAGCGTTAGGACAGGGGTCAATCACGAGCAGTACTTC.